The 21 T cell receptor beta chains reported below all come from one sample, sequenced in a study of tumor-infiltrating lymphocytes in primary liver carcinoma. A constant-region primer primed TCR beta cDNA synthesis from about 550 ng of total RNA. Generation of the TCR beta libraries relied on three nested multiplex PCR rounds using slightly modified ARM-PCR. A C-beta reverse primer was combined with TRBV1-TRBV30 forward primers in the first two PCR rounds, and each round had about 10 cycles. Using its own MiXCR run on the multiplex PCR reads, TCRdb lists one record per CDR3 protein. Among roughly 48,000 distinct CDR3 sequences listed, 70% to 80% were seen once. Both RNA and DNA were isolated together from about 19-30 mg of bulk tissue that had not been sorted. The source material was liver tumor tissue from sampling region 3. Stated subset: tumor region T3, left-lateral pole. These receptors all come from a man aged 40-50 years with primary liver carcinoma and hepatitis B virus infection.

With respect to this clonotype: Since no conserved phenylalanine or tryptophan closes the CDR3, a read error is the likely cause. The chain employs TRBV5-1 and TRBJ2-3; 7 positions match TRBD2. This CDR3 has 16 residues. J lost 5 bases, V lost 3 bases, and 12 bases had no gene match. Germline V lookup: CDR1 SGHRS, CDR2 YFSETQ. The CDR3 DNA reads TGCGCCAGCAGCTGGGAGCCGCGGGAGAGTATAGATACGCAGTATTTA. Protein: CASSWEPRESIDTQYL.

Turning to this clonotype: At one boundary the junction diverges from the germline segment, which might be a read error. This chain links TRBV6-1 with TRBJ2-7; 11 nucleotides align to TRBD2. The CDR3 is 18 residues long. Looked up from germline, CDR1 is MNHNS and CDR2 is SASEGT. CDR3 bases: TGTGGCAGCATCTTCCAGACTAGCGGGGCCCTGAGTTCCTACGAGCAGTACTTC. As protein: CGSIFQTSGALSSYEQYF.

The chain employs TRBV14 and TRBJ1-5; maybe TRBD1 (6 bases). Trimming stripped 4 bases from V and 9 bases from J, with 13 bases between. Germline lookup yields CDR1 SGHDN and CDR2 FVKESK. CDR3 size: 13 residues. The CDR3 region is CASSLEGGTPQHF. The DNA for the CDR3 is TGTGCCAGCAGCCTAGAGGGGGGGACGCCCCAGCATTTT.

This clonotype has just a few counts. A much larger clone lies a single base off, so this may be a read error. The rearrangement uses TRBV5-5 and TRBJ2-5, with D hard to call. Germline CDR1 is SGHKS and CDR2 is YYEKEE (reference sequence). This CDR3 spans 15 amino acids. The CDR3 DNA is TGTGCCAGCAGCTTACCAAAGACATACCAAGGGACCCAGTACTTC. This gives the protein CASSLPKTYQGTQYF.

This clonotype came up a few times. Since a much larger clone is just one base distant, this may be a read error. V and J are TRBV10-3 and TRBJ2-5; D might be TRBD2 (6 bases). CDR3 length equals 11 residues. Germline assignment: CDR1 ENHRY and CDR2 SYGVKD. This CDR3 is CAVREAETQYF. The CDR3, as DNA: TGTGCCGTCAGGGAGGCAGAGACCCAGTACTTC.

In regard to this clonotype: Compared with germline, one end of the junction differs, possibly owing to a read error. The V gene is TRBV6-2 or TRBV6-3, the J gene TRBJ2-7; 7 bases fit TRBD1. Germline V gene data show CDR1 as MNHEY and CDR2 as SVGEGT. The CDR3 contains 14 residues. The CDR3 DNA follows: TGTGCCAGCAGTTCGGGACAGAGCTTCTACGATCAGTACTTC. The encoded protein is CASSSGQSFYDQYF.

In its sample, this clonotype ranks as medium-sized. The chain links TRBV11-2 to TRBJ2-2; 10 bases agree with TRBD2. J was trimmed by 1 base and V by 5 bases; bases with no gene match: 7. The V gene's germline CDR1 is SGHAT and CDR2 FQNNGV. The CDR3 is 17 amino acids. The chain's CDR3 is CASSGGLAERNTGELFF. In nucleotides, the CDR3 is TGTGCCAGCAGCGGAGGACTAGCGGAGCGGAACACCGGGGAGCTGTTTTTT.

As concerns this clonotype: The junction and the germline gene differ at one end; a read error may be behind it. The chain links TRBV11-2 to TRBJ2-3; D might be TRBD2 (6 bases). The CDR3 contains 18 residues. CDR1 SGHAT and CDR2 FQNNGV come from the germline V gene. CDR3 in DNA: TGTGCCAGCAGCTTAACTACTAGCAGGAGGGCGGGGCGAGATATGCATTGTTTT. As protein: CASSLTTSRRAGRDMHCF.

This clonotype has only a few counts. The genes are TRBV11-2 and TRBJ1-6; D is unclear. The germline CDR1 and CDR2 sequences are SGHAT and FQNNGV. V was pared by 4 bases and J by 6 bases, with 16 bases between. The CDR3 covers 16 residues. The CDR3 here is CASSSRAGLLNSPLHF. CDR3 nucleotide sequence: TGTGCCAGCAGCTCCCGGGCAGGCTTGCTTAATTCACCCCTCCACTTT.

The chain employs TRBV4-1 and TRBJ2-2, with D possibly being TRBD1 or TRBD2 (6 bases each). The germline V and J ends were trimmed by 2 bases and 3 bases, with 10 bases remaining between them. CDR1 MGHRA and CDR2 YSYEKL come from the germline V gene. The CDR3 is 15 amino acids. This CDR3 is CASSQSRGDTGELFF. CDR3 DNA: TGCGCCAGCAGCCAATCTAGGGGGGACACCGGGGAGCTGTTTTTT.

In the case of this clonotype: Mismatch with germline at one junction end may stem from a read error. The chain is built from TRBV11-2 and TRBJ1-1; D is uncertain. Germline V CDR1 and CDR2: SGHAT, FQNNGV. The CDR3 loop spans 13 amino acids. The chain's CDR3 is CVSSLDLRTEASF. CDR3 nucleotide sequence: TGTGTCAGCAGCTTAGATCTGAGGACGGAGGCTTCCTTT. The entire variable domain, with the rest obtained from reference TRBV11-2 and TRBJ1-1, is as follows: EAGVAQSPRYKIIEKRQSVAFWCNPISGHATLYWYQQILGQGPKLLIQFQNNGVVDDSQLPKDRFSAERLKGVDSTLKIQPAKLEDSAVYLCVSSLDLRTEASFGQGTRLTVV.

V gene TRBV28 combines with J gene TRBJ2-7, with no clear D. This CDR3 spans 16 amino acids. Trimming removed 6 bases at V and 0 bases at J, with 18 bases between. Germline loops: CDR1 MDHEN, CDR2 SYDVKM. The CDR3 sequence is CASSLSLRVLSYEQYF. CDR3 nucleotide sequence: TGTGCCAGCAGCCTATCTCTGAGAGTCCTCTCCTACGAGCAGTACTTC.

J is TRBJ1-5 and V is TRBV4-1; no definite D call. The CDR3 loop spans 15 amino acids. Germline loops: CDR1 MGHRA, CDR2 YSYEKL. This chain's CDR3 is CVTSQDGGSNQPQHF. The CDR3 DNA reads TGCGTCACCAGCCAAGATGGAGGGAGCAATCAGCCCCAGCATTTT.

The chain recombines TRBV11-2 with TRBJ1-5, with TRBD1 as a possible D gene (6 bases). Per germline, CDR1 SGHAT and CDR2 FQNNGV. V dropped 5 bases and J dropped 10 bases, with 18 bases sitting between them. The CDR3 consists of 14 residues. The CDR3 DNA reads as TGTGCCAGCAGCCGACAGGACAGTCGCGGACCCCAGCATTTT. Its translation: CASSRQDSRGPQHF.

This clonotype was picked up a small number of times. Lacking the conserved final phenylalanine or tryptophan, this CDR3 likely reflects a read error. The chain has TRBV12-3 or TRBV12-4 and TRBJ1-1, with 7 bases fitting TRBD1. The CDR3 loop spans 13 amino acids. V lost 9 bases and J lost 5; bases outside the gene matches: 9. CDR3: CASSVTGLTEAFL. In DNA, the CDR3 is TGTGCCAGTAGTGTGACAGGGTTGACTGAAGCTTTCCTT.

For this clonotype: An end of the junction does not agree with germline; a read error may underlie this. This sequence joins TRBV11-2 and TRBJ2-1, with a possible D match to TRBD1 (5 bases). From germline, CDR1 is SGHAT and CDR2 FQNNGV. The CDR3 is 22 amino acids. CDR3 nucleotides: TGTGCCAGCAGCCTCTCCTACCTGGGTCCCGTGAAACAGGTTCGCTCCTACAAAGAGCAGCTCTTC. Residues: CASSLSYLGPVKQVRSYKEQLF.

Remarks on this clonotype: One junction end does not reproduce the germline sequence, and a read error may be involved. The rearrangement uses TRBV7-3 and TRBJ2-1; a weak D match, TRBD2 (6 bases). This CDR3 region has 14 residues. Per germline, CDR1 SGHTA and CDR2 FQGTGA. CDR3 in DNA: TGTACCAGCAGCTCGGGACTTGCCGGGGTCCGGCAGTTCTTC. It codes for CTSSSGLAGVRQFF.

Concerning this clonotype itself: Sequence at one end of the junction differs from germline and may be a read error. The CDR3 sequence: CACSSAGRGQETRYF. The CDR3 DNA reads as TGTGCCTGCAGCTCAGCAGGGAGGGGTCAAGAGACCCGGTACTTC. J is TRBJ2-5 and V is TRBV12-3 or TRBV12-4; the match to TRBD2 covers 7 bases. This CDR3 region has 15 residues.

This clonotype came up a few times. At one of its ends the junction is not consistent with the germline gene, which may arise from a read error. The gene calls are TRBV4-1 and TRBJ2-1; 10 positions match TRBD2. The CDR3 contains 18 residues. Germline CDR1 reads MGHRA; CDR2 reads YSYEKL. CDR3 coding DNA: TGCACCAGCAGCCAAGCAGCGGCTAGCGGGAGCCTCTGGAATGAGCAGTTCTTC. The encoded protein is CTSSQAAASGSLWNEQFF.

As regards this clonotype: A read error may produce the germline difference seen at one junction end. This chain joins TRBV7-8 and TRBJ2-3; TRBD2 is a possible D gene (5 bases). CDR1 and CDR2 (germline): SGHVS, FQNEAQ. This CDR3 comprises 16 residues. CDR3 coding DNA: TGTGGCAGCAGCCATAGCGTGGGAGAGAACACAGATACGCAGTATTTT. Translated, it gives CGSSHSVGENTDTQYF.

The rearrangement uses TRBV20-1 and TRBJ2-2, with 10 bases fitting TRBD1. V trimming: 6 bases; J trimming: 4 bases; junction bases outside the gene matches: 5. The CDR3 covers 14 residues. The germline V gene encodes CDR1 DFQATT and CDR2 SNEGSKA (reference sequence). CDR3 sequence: CSAWDRGSTGELFF. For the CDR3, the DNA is TGCAGTGCCTGGGACAGGGGAAGCACCGGGGAGCTGTTTTTT.